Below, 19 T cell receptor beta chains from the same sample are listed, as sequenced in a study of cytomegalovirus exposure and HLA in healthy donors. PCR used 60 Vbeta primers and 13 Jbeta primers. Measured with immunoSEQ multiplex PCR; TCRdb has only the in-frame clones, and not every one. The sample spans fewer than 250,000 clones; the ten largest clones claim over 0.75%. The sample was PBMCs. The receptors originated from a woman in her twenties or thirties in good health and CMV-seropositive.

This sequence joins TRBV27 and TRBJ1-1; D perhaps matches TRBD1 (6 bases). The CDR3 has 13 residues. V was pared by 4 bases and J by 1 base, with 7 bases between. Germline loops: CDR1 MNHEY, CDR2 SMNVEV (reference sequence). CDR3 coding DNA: TGTGCCAGCAGTTGGGACAAGAACACTGAAGCTTTCTTT. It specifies CASSWDKNTEAFF.

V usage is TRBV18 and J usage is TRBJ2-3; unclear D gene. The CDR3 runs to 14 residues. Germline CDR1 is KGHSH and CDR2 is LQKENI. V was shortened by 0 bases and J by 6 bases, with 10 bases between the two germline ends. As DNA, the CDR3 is TGTGCCAGCTCACCACCGAAAGGAGTGGATACGCAGTATTTT. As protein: CASSPPKGVDTQYF.

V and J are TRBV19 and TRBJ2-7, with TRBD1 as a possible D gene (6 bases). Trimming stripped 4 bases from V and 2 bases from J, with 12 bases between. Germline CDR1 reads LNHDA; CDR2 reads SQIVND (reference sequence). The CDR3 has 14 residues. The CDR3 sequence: CASSTPGHTYEQYF. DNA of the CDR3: TGTGCCAGTAGTACCCCGGGACATACCTACGAGCAGTACTTC.

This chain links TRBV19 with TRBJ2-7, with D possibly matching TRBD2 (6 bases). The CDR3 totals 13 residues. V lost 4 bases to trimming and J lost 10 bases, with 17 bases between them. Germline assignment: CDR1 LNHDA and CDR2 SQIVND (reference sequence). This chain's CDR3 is CASSTVLEGVQYF. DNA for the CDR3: TGTGCCAGTAGTACAGTCTTGGAGGGAGTCCAGTACTTC.

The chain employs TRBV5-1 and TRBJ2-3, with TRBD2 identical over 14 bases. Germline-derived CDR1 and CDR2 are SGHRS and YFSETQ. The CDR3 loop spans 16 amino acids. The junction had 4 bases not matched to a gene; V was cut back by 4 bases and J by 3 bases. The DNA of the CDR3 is TGCGCCAGCAGCCTCGGGACTAGCGGGGGAACAGATACGCAGTATTTT. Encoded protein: CASSLGTSGGTDTQYF.

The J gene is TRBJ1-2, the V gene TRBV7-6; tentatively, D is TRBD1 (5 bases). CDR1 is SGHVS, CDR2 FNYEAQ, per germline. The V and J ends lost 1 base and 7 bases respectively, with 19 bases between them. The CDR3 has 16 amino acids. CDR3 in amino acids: CASSLGISPGQGGYTF. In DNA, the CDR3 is TGTGCCAGCAGCTTAGGTATCTCCCCGGGCCAGGGTGGCTACACCTTC.

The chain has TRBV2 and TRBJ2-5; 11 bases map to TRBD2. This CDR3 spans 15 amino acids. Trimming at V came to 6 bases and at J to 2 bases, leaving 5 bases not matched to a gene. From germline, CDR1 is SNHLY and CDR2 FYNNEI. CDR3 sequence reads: CASSISGGDQETQYF. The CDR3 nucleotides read TGTGCCAGCAGCATTAGCGGGGGGGATCAAGAGACCCAGTACTTC.

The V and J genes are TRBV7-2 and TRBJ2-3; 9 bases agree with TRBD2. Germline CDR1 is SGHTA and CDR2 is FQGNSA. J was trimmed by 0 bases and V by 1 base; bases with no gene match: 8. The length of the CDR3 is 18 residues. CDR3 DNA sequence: TGTGCCAGCAGCTTAGATAGGCGGGAGGGAGCTAGCACAGATACGCAGTATTTT. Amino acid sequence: CASSLDRREGASTDTQYF.

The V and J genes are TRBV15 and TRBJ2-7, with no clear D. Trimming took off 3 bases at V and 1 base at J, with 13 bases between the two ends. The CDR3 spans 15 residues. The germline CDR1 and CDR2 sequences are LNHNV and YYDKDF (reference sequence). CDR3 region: CATSRESRGSYEQYF. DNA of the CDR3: TGTGCCACCAGCAGGGAGTCTAGAGGATCCTACGAGCAGTACTTC.

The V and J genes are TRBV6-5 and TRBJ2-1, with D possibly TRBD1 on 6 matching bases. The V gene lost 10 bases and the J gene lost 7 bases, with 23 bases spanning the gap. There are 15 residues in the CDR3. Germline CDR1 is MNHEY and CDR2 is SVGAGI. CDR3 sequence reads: CATYRRTGRDNEQFF. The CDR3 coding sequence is TGTGCCACCTACAGGCGAACAGGGAGAGATAATGAGCAGTTCTTC.

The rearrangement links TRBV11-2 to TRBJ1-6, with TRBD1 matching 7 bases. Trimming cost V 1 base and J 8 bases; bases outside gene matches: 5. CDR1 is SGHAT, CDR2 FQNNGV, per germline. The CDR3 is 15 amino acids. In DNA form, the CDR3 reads TGTGCCAGCAGCTTAGGTGCAGGGGGATATTCACCCCTCCACTTT. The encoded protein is CASSLGAGGYSPLHF.

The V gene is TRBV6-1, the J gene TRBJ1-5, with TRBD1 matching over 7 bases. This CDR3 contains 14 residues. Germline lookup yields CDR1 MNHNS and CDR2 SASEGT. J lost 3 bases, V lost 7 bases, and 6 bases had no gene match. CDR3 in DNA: TGTGCCAGCAATGGTGACAGGGTCAATCAGCCCCAGCATTTT. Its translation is CASNGDRVNQPQHF.

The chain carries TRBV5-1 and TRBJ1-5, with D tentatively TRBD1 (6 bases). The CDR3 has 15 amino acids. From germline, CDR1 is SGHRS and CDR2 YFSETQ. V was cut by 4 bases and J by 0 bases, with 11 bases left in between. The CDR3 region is CASSPTGFSNQPQHF. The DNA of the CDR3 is TGCGCCAGCAGCCCCACAGGGTTTAGCAATCAGCCCCAGCATTTT.

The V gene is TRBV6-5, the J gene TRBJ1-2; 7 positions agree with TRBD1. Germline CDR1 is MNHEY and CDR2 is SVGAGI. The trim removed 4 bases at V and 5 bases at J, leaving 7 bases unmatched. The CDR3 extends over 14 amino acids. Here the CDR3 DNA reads TGTGCCAGCAGTTCCACAGGGGAATCGTATGGCTACACCTTC. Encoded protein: CASSSTGESYGYTF.

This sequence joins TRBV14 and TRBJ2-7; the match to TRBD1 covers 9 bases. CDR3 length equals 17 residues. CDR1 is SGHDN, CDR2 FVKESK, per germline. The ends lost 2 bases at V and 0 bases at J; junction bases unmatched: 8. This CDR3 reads CASSQQGKTGGSYEQYF. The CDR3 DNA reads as TGTGCCAGCAGCCAACAGGGAAAGACAGGGGGCTCCTACGAGCAGTACTTC. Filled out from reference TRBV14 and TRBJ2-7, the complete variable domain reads EAGVTQFPSHSVIEKGQTVTLRCDPISGHDNLYWYRRVMGKEIKFLLHFVKESKQDESGMPNNRFLAERTGGTYSTLKVQPAELEDSGVYFCASSQQGKTGGSYEQYFGPGTRLTVT.

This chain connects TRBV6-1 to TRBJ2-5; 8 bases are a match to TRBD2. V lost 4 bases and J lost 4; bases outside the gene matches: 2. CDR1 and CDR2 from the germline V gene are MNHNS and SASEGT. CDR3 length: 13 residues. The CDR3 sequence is CASSGRGGETQYF. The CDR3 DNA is TGTGCCAGCAGTGGTCGGGGGGGAGAGACCCAGTACTTC.

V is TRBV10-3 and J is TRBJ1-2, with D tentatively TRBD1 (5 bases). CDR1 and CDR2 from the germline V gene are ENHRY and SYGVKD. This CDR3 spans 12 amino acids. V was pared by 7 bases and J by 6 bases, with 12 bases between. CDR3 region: CAIKPSGHGYTF. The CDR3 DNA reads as TGTGCCATCAAACCGTCAGGGCATGGCTACACCTTC.

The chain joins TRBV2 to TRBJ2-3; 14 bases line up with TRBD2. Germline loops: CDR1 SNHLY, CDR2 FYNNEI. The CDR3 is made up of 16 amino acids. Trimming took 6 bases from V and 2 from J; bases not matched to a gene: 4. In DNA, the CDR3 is TGTGCCAGCAGGCGGACTAGCGGGGGGACCACAGATACGCAGTATTTT. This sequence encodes CASRRTSGGTTDTQYF. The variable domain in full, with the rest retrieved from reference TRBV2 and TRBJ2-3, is EPEVTQTPSHQVTQMGQEVILRCVPISNHLYFYWYRQILGQKVEFLVSFYNNEISEKSEIFDDQFSVERPDGSNFTLKIRSTKLEDSAMYFCASRRTSGGTTDTQYFGPGTRLTVL.

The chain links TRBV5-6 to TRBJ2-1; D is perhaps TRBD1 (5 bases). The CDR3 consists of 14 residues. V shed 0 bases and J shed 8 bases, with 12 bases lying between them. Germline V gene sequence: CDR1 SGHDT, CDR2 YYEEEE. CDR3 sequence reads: CASSLDRPWDEQFF. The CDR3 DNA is TGTGCCAGCAGCTTGGACAGGCCCTGGGATGAGCAGTTCTTC.